These 2 T cell receptor beta chains came from one sample sequenced in a study of T cells after posttransplantation cyclophosphamide. The table came from immunoSEQ multiplex PCR; TCRdb's copy has only in-frame clones and leaves some out. The repertoire holds about 6,900 clones, with roughly three quarters as singletons. Material for sequencing was memory CD4+ T cells sorted from blood. Every receptor here comes from a woman aged 50 to 60 in good health and a related stem cell transplant donor.

The chain is built from TRBV5-1 and TRBJ2-5; 10 bases agree with TRBD1. The DNA matches TRBJ2-7 better at its end, which makes the J call doubtful. The CDR3 contains 13 residues. CDR1 and CDR2 from the germline V gene are SGHRS and YFSETQ. For the CDR3, the DNA is TGCGCCAGCAGCTCCGGGACAGGGGACGAGCAGTACTTC. This translates into CASSSGTGDEQYF.

This clone was recorded a few times. The J gene is TRBJ2-7, the V gene TRBV21-1; TRBD2, the table's D call, lacks a check against the DNA. TRBV21-1 is an annotated pseudogene. The CDR3 is made up of 10 amino acids. The CDR3 nucleotides are TGTGCCAGCAGGTCTCACGAGCAGTACTTC. It is translated as CASRSHEQYF.